Listed here is a single T cell receptor (beta chain). Its target is not known. The data were taken from a study of T cells expressing NK-cell markers. The overall study: All TCR beta repertoires analysed originated from sorted CD3+CD56+NKG2C+, CD3+CD56+NKG2C- and CD3+CD56-NKG2C+ T cells.

For each CDR3 protein, TCRdb gives one entry from its re-call of the 5' RACE reads, without DNA. Its clone listing holds 300,000 or so distinct CDR3 sequences. Notes on the study in general: Dominance of the CD3+CD56-NKG2C+ fraction by these clonotypes also held in several donors. NKG2C+ dominant clonotypes from roughly 6 donors made up about 1.0-7.5% of CD8+ T cells.

The V gene's germline CDR1 is MDHEN and CDR2 SYDVKM. The CDR3 consists of 12 residues. The clonotype originates from a woman aged 18-70 years in good health. The sample was blood T cells: a sorted CD56 or NKG2C T cell subset, CD4+ or CD8+ T cells, or bulk PBMC T cells (not recorded which). The chain uses TRBV28 and TRBJ2-7. This CDR3 reads CASSQDLYEQYF.